One sample yielded the 21 T cell receptor beta chains listed below, sequenced in a study of cytomegalovirus exposure and HLA in healthy donors. Use of 60 Vbeta and 13 Jbeta primers characterized the PCR. Some clones are missing from TCRdb's copy, which holds only in-frame ones; the method was immunoSEQ multiplex PCR. The data show 200,000 to 250,000 clones, 82% seen once. The specimen sequenced was PBMCs. Source of these receptors: a woman between 40 and 50 years old in good health and CMV-seropositive.

V gene TRBV25-1 combines with J gene TRBJ1-3; TRBD1 is a possible D gene (5 bases). The CDR3 runs to 16 residues. Per germline, CDR1 MGHDK and CDR2 SYGVNS. The germline V and J ends were trimmed by 3 bases and 4 bases, with 16 bases remaining between them. CDR3 bases: TGTGCCAGCAGTGATCAGGGCAGGCGAGGCGGAAACACCATATATTTT. Translation gives CASSDQGRRGGNTIYF. The whole variable domain, filled in from reference TRBV25-1 and TRBJ1-3, reads EADIYQTPRYLVIGTGKKITLECSQTMGHDKMYWYQQDPGMELHLIHYSYGVNSTEKGDLSSESTVSRIRTEHFPLTLESARPSHTSQYLCASSDQGRRGGNTIYFGEGSWLTVV.

V usage is TRBV6-6 and J usage is TRBJ2-7; D call uncertain. This CDR3 spans 16 amino acids. The V end was cut by 6 bases, the J end by 0 bases, with 18 bases between. Germline assignment: CDR1 MNHNY and CDR2 SVGAGI (reference sequence). This CDR3 reads CASSPLGWLTSYEQYF. CDR3 nucleotides: TGTGCCAGCAGCCCCCTCGGTTGGTTAACCTCCTACGAGCAGTACTTC.

The chain carries TRBV5-6 and TRBJ2-1; 9 nucleotides match TRBD2. The CDR3 has 15 amino acids. V lost 2 bases and J lost 6; bases outside the gene matches: 6. Per germline, CDR1 SGHDT and CDR2 YYEEEE. In DNA form, the CDR3 reads TGTGCCAGCAGCTTCACCGGGACTAGCAGCAATGAGCAGTTCTTC. This translates into CASSFTGTSSNEQFF.

This chain links TRBV19 with TRBJ1-2; the match to TRBD1 covers 7 bases. The J segment lost 5 bases and the V segment lost 3 bases, leaving 6 bases of the junction unmatched. CDR3 length: 14 residues. Looked up from germline, CDR1 is LNHDA and CDR2 is SQIVND (reference sequence). CDR3 in amino acids: CASSIPGTDYGYTF. For the CDR3, the DNA is TGTGCCAGTAGTATTCCCGGGACAGATTATGGCTACACCTTC.

The chain joins TRBV27 to TRBJ1-6; 10 nucleotides line up with TRBD1. The CDR3 runs to 15 residues. Germline CDR1 is MNHEY and CDR2 is SMNVEV (reference sequence). The V segment lost 2 bases and the J segment 7 bases; nucleotides outside the gene matches: 2. The CDR3, as DNA: TGTGCCAGCAGTTTAGGACAGGGGGACAATTCACCCCTCCACTTT. It encodes CASSLGQGDNSPLHF.

V gene TRBV14 combines with J gene TRBJ1-2; 7 bases align to TRBD1. V lost 1 base to trimming and J lost 0 bases; unmatched junction nucleotides: 8. The germline gives CDR1 SGHDN, CDR2 FVKESK. CDR3 size: 17 residues. CDR3 DNA sequence: TGTGCCAGCAGCCAAGCAGGGCCAGGGGGTACTAACTATGGCTACACCTTC. Its translation: CASSQAGPGGTNYGYTF.

The CDR3 region is CASRPGTSAYEQYF. CDR3 coding DNA: TGTGCCAGCCGTCCCGGGACTAGCGCCTACGAGCAGTACTTC. This chain joins TRBV19 and TRBJ2-7; 10 nucleotides agree with TRBD2. This CDR3 has 14 amino acids. V was pared by 9 bases and J by 2 bases, with 7 bases of the junction left unmatched. The germline V gene has CDR1 LNHDA and CDR2 SQIVND (reference sequence). Variable domain in full (rest from reference TRBV19 and TRBJ2-7): DGGITQSPKYLFRKEGQNVTLSCEQNLNHDAMYWYRQDPGQGLRLIYYSQIVNDFQKGDIAEGYSVSREKKESFPLTVTSAQKNPTAFYLCASRPGTSAYEQYFGPGTRLTVT.

The chain joins TRBV10-3 to TRBJ2-2, with D tentatively TRBD2 (5 bases). Germline assignment: CDR1 ENHRY and CDR2 SYGVKD. This CDR3 region has 17 residues. V lost 3 bases and J lost 4, with 18 bases in between. This chain's CDR3 is CAISDLRERPGTGELFF. CDR3 coding DNA: TGTGCCATCAGTGACCTACGGGAACGGCCGGGCACCGGGGAGCTGTTTTTT.

The chain uses TRBV6-1 and TRBJ1-1; 7 bases map to TRBD1. Germline CDR1 is MNHNS and CDR2 is SASEGT. The CDR3 is made up of 14 amino acids. V gave up 7 bases and J gave up 12 bases; unmatched junction bases: 17. In DNA, the CDR3 is TGTGCCAGCACCATAACCGGACAGGCCGGGGAGACTTTCTTT. It encodes CASTITGQAGETFF.

The V and J genes are TRBV10-3 and TRBJ2-3, with 8 bases lining up with TRBD2. This CDR3 spans 14 amino acids. V dropped 7 bases and J dropped 6; count of bases not matched to a gene: 9. Germline assignment: CDR1 ENHRY and CDR2 SYGVKD. CDR3: CAIKMGAGADTQYF. CDR3 coding DNA: TGTGCCATCAAGATGGGAGCGGGAGCGGATACGCAGTATTTT.

This clone was found once. The chain recombines TRBV19 with TRBJ2-5; unclear D gene. CDR3 size: 14 residues. Germline CDR1 is LNHDA and CDR2 is SQIVND (reference sequence). The V gene lost 5 bases and the J gene lost 3 bases, with 13 bases spanning the gap. CDR3 sequence reads: CASSLPNREETQYF. CDR3 bases: TGTGCCAGTAGTCTCCCCAACCGAGAAGAGACCCAGTACTTC.

V and J are TRBV30 and TRBJ2-1; TRBD2 aligns across 12 bases. The germline V gene has CDR1 GTSNPN and CDR2 SVGIG (reference sequence). This CDR3 region has 14 residues. V trimming: 4 bases; J trimming: 6 bases; junction bases outside the gene matches: 4. The DNA for the CDR3 is TGTGCCTGGACCCCGGGACTAGCGGGCAATGAGCAGTTCTTC. Encoded protein: CAWTPGLAGNEQFF.

The chain carries TRBV2 and TRBJ1-2; D might be TRBD1 (5 bases). V was clipped by 5 bases and J by 2 bases, with 15 bases between them. Germline V gene lookup returns CDR1 SNHLY and CDR2 FYNNEI. The CDR3 is made up of 15 amino acids. The CDR3 nucleotides are TGTGCCAGCAGTATCGGCCAGGGCAGCAACTATGGCTACACCTTC. This sequence encodes CASSIGQGSNYGYTF.

The chain couples TRBV6-5 to TRBJ1-4, with 12 bases that match TRBD1. V shed 4 bases, J shed 8 bases, and the junction held 5 bases outside the gene matches. The CDR3 sequence is 15 residues long. CDR1 and CDR2 (germline): MNHEY, SVGAGI. As DNA, the CDR3 is TGTGCCAGCAGTTTGTCCGGGACAGGGGGCGAAAAACTGTTTTTT. Its protein product is CASSLSGTGGEKLFF.

This clone has only a few counts. The rearrangement joins TRBV29-1 to TRBJ2-7; D unresolved. Trimming pared 8 bases from V and 5 bases from J, leaving 4 bases between. Per germline, CDR1 SQVTM and CDR2 ANQGSEA. CDR3 length: 8 amino acids. The CDR3 loop is CSLHEQYF. CDR3 in DNA: TGCAGCCTCCACGAGCAGTACTTC.

The chain couples TRBV5-4 to TRBJ1-1; 7 bases are a match to TRBD1. Germline values: CDR1 SGHNT, CDR2 YYREEE (reference sequence). The J segment lost 0 bases and the V segment lost 6 bases, leaving 5 bases of the junction unmatched. The CDR3 totals 14 residues. CDR3 loop: CASNNQGVNTEAFF. The CDR3, as DNA: TGTGCCAGCAACAACCAGGGGGTGAACACTGAAGCTTTCTTT.

V usage is TRBV5-1 and J usage is TRBJ2-5, with TRBD1 as a possible D gene (5 bases). V shed 0 bases and J shed 2 bases, with 17 bases lying between them. This CDR3 is 17 amino acids long. Germline CDR1 SGHRS, CDR2 YFSETQ. The CDR3 is CASSLVFRGKAQETQYF. CDR3 sequence (DNA): TGCGCCAGCAGCTTGGTTTTTAGGGGTAAGGCACAAGAGACCCAGTACTTC.

The V and J genes are TRBV4-2 and TRBJ1-2, with 10 bases fitting TRBD1. The CDR3 runs 15 residues. Germline V gene sequence: CDR1 LGHNA, CDR2 YNFKEQ. Trimming took 2 bases from V and 4 from J; bases not matched to a gene: 4. The CDR3 loop reads CASSQSGTGVYGYTF. The CDR3 nucleotides read TGTGCCAGCAGCCAATCCGGGACAGGGGTCTATGGCTACACCTTC.

This clone was seen only a few times. The J gene is TRBJ1-2, the V gene TRBV25-1, with TRBD1 identical over 7 bases. The CDR3 totals 15 residues. Germline V CDR1 and CDR2: MGHDK, SYGVNS. The V gene end was trimmed by 3 bases and the J gene end by 4 bases; junction bases not matched to a gene: 8. The CDR3 bases are TGTGCCAGCAGTGATGAGGGGGCCACCTTCTATGGCTACACCTTC. Residues: CASSDEGATFYGYTF.

CDR3 DNA: TGTGCCTGGGACAGTTTATCTGGAAACACCATATATTTT. This encodes CAWDSLSGNTIYF. The J gene is TRBJ1-3, the V gene TRBV30, with D possibly TRBD1 on 5 matching bases. V lost 5 bases, J lost 1 base, and 9 bases lay in between. The germline gives CDR1 GTSNPN, CDR2 SVGIG (reference sequence). The CDR3 is made up of 13 amino acids. The variable domain in full, with the rest retrieved from reference TRBV30 and TRBJ1-3, is SQTIHQWPATLVQPVGSPLSLECTVEGTSNPNLYWYRQAAGRGLQLLFYSVGIGQISSEVPQNLSASRPQDRQFILSSKKLLLSDSGFYLCAWDSLSGNTIYFGEGSWLTVV.

The chain employs TRBV7-9 and TRBJ2-1; D possibly corresponds to TRBD2 (5 bases). Trimming shortened V by 5 bases and J by 9 bases, and 20 bases separated the two germline ends. This CDR3 region has 15 residues. The germline CDR1 and CDR2 sequences are SEHNR and FQNEAQ (reference sequence). CDR3 protein: CASSPPNRLNPEQFF. In nucleotides, the CDR3 is TGTGCCAGCAGCCCCCCCAATAGACTAAACCCTGAGCAGTTCTTC.